The present T cell receptor beta chain was sequenced within a study of circulating CD8 cells and anti-PD-1 response in melanoma. Study as a whole: Anti-PD-1 was first-line therapy for about 50% of the 13 patients. Responders had complete or partial responses; non-responders had stable or progressive disease.

Live CD3+CD8+TCRalphabeta+ cells were sorted into four subsets by PD-1 and/or TIGIT. This clonotype ranks as large (0.1 to 1%). Its antigen is currently unknown. Overall study findings and caveats: Published repertoire comparisons used only baseline and M1 samples from a small cohort with few responders.

TCR libraries were prepared from roughly 14 ng of total RNA with the QIAseq Immune Repertoire TCR panel. Using its own MiXCR run on the reads, TCRdb lists one record per CDR3 protein. Of roughly 400 distinct CDR3 sequences in the sample, roughly 5.7% were seen once. V gave up 3 bases and J gave up 0 bases; unmatched junction bases: 18. This CDR3 is 20 amino acids long. From germline, CDR1 is MDHEN and CDR2 SYDVKM. Here the sequenced sample was CD8+ T cells from PBMCs, taken at baseline or after one month of anti-PD-1 therapy (not recorded which). This receptor was identified in a human donor with melanoma. The gene calls are TRBV28 and TRBJ2-3; 7 bases are a match to TRBD2. Written as DNA, the CDR3 is TGTGCCAGCAGTTTTTATTTTCAGTCGGGGGGACTCCAGAGCACAGATACGCAGTATTTT. Its protein is CASSFYFQSGGLQSTDTQYF.